Following are 30 T cell receptor beta chains from one sample sequenced in a study of beta chain features in type 1 diabetes. The isolated RNA, all of it, was reverse transcribed, so expressed TCRB transcripts were what got sequenced. Only in-frame clones appear in the TCRdb table, and some are missing; sequencing was by immunoSEQ multiplex PCR. This table holds under 450,000 clones, approximately 13% found once. Material for sequencing was naive CD4+ T cells from blood. These receptors were taken from a man younger than 45 in good health.

The genes are TRBV4-3 and TRBJ2-7; 13 bases agree with TRBD2. J gave up 0 bases and V 0 bases, and 14 bases lay outside the gene matches. Germline V gives CDR1 LGHNA, CDR2 YSLEER. The CDR3 contains 21 residues. CDR3: CASSQDVLTSGGIAGSYEQYF. In nucleotides, the CDR3 is TGCGCCAGCAGCCAAGATGTCCTGACTAGCGGGGGGATTGCCGGCTCCTACGAGCAGTACTTC.

The gene calls are TRBV18 and TRBJ2-5; D uncertain. Per germline, CDR1 KGHSH and CDR2 LQKENI. The V end lost 3 bases, the J end lost 5 bases, and 7 bases lay between the germline ends. The length of the CDR3 is 12 residues. The DNA of the CDR3 is TGTGCCAGCTCACCGGAGCTGGAGACCCAGTACTTC. It specifies CASSPELETQYF.

The chain joins TRBV30 to TRBJ1-4; D not resolved. The CDR3 sequence is 13 residues long. Germline V lookup: CDR1 GTSNPN, CDR2 SVGIG (reference sequence). Trimming stripped 0 bases from V and 12 bases from J, with 14 bases between. The CDR3 protein is CAWSVSPGRELFF. The CDR3 DNA reads TGTGCCTGGAGTGTAAGCCCTGGGCGGGAACTGTTTTTT.

In its sample, this clone was seen a few times. The V call is TRBV4-2, the J call TRBJ2-2; the D is unclear. The CDR3 runs 17 residues. Between the trimmed V and J ends, which lost 1 base and 1 base, there was a span of 13 bases. CDR1 and CDR2 from the germline V gene are LGHNA and YNFKEQ. The CDR3 sequence: CASSQVDGTVNTGELFF. CDR3 bases: TGTGCCAGCAGCCAAGTAGATGGCACGGTGAACACCGGGGAGCTGTTTTTT.

The chain is built from TRBV30 and TRBJ2-7; the match to TRBD2 covers 9 bases. The V and J ends lost 0 bases and 3 bases, in that order; junction bases with no gene match: 6. The CDR3 totals 15 residues. Germline V gives CDR1 GTSNPN, CDR2 SVGIG (reference sequence). CDR3 residues: CAWSVGSGSGYEQYV. The CDR3 DNA reads as TGTGCCTGGAGTGTCGGTAGCGGGAGTGGCTACGAGCAGTACGTC.

This chain links TRBV7-8 with TRBJ2-5, with a weak D call TRBD1 (6 bases). Trimming removed 6 bases from V and 5 bases from J, with 10 bases in between. Germline CDR1 SGHVS, CDR2 FQNEAQ. This CDR3 has 12 amino acids. The CDR3 DNA is TGTGCCAGCAGTTGGGGGCGGGAGACCCAGTACTTC. This encodes CASSWGRETQYF.

This clone was found a few times. CDR3: CASSTRFGTKGYTF. The CDR3 DNA reads TGTGCCAGCAGCACTAGATTCGGAACAAAGGGCTACACCTTC. The V and J genes are TRBV5-4 and TRBJ1-2, with D unresolved. Germline loops: CDR1 SGHNT, CDR2 YYREEE (reference sequence). The length of the CDR3 is 14 residues. Trimming left V 4 bases short and J 8 bases short, with 18 bases between.

This clone has more than one count but fewer than ten. The V and J genes are TRBV23-1 and TRBJ2-7, with 7 bases that match TRBD1. TRBV23-1 is treated as an ORF (open reading frame) with a function not yet certain. This CDR3 contains 17 residues. The trim removed 1 base at V and 2 bases at J, leaving 11 bases unmatched. DNA of the CDR3: TGCGCCAGCAGTCAATTGCCCTGGGGCAGGGGGACCTACGAGCAGTACTTC. Translating gives CASSQLPWGRGTYEQYF.

The chain couples TRBV4-1 to TRBJ1-2; TRBD1 is a possible D gene (6 bases). There are 16 residues in the CDR3. Germline V gene data show CDR1 as MGHRA and CDR2 as YSYEKL. Trimming cost V 1 base and J 5 bases, with 17 bases left between them. This chain's CDR3 is CASSQARWTDRYGYTF. The CDR3 nucleotides are TGCGCCAGCAGCCAAGCGAGGTGGACAGATCGATATGGCTACACCTTC.

This clone has ten or more counts. The genes are TRBV14 and TRBJ2-5, with D maybe TRBD2 (5 bases). Trimming removed 6 bases at V and 5 bases at J, with 16 bases between. The length of the CDR3 is 14 residues. Germline V lookup: CDR1 SGHDN, CDR2 FVKESK. CDR3 sequence (DNA): TGTGCCAGCAGTCAGGCGGCGGGTACCGAGACCCAGTACTTC. It codes for CASSQAAGTETQYF.

In its sample, this clone was seen a few times. The chain joins TRBV4-1 to TRBJ2-7; 10 nucleotides match TRBD1. Germline V CDR1 and CDR2: MGHRA, YSYEKL. With 6 bases clipped from V and 6 bases from J, the junction kept 8 bases outside the gene matches. This CDR3 is built from 14 residues. CDR3 DNA: TGCGCCAGCAGTCGGGACAGGGGCTTCTCCGAGCAGTACTTC. Protein: CASSRDRGFSEQYF.

V and J are TRBV7-9 and TRBJ2-3; D remains unclear. Between the trimmed V and J ends, which lost 5 bases and 4 bases, there was a span of 10 bases. This CDR3 is built from 13 residues. Germline assignment: CDR1 SEHNR and CDR2 FQNEAQ (reference sequence). In nucleotides, the CDR3 is TGTGCCAGCAGCCCCCGCGGCCCAGATACGCAGTATTTT. Its protein product is CASSPRGPDTQYF.

V is TRBV7-6 and J is TRBJ1-1; the match to TRBD1 covers 8 bases. CDR1 is SGHVS and CDR2 is FNYEAQ in the germline V gene. The CDR3 runs 15 residues. The V segment lost 5 bases and the J segment 2 bases; nucleotides outside the gene matches: 7. CDR3: CASSRRQGKNTEAFF. The CDR3 DNA is TGTGCCAGCAGCCGACGACAGGGGAAAAACACTGAAGCTTTCTTT.

This rearrangement joins TRBV19 to TRBJ1-2, with a possible D match to TRBD1 (5 bases). CDR1 is LNHDA, CDR2 SQIVND, per germline (reference sequence). V was cut by 5 bases and J by 4 bases, with 11 bases left in between. The CDR3 has 13 amino acids. The CDR3 DNA is TGTGCCAGTAGTGTCGACAGTCTCTATGGCTACACCTTC. Translating it yields CASSVDSLYGYTF.

The chain joins TRBV5-1 to TRBJ2-7, with 13 bases identical to TRBD2. Trimming cost V 3 bases and J 5 bases; bases outside gene matches: 8. The CDR3 loop spans 16 amino acids. CDR1 and CDR2 from the germline V gene are SGHRS and YFSETQ. As DNA, the CDR3 is TGCGCCAGCAGCTCTGGACTAGCGGGAGCTCGGAACGAGCAGTACGTC. It yields the protein CASSSGLAGARNEQYV.

This clone was found a few times. The chain links TRBV21-1 to TRBJ2-7; the table's D call of TRBD2 was not tested on the DNA. TRBV21-1 has pseudogene status. The CDR3 spans 15 residues. The CDR3 region has the DNA TGTGCCAGCAGCAAGCGGAATAGGTTCCTGTACGAGCAGTACGTC. Amino acids: CASSKRNRFLYEQYV.

The chain joins TRBV12-5 to TRBJ2-1; D may be TRBD2 (5 bases). Germline lookup yields CDR1 LGHNT and CDR2 FRNRAP. This CDR3 is 11 amino acids long. V lost 3 bases, J lost 10 bases, and 7 bases lay in between. CDR3 sequence: CASGLGGEQFF. In DNA form, the CDR3 reads TGTGCTAGTGGTTTAGGAGGAGAGCAGTTCTTC.

The sample holds a few counts of this clone. The chain links TRBV21-1 to TRBJ2-7. TRBV21-1 constitutes a pseudogene. The CDR3 consists of 17 residues. CDR3 in amino acids: CASSNTPPGRNTYEQYV. The CDR3 DNA is TGTGCCAGCAGCAATACTCCCCCGGGACGTAACACCTACGAGCAGTACGTC.

This clone was seen a handful of times. The J gene is TRBJ2-1, the V gene TRBV5-1; the match to TRBD2 covers 8 bases. CDR3 length: 16 amino acids. V was pared by 4 bases and J by 9 bases, with 15 bases of the junction left unmatched. Germline-derived CDR1 and CDR2 are SGHRS and YFSETQ. The DNA of the CDR3 is TGCGCCAGCAGCCCCATCGTTAGGGGACTAGAGAGTGAGCAGTTCTTC. It translates to CASSPIVRGLESEQFF.

The V call is TRBV29-1, the J call TRBJ2-3, with a tentative D call TRBD2 (5 bases). The V and J ends lost 8 bases and 2 bases respectively, with 11 bases between them. This CDR3 is built from 12 residues. CDR1 and CDR2 (germline): SQVTM, ANQGSEA. The CDR3 DNA is TGCAGCACGAAGGGAGTCACAGATACGCAGTATTTT. Translation: CSTKGVTDTQYF.

This clone appeared a few times. The V gene is TRBV7-2, the J gene TRBJ2-1; D is undetermined. The CDR3 loop spans 13 amino acids. Between the trimmed V and J ends, which lost 5 bases and 6 bases, there was a span of 11 bases. The germline gives CDR1 SGHTA, CDR2 FQGNSA. The CDR3, as DNA: TGTGCCAGCAGCCCCGCCGGCTTCAATGAGCAGTTCTTC. This sequence encodes CASSPAGFNEQFF.

A few counts support this clone. This chain joins TRBV19 and TRBJ1-2, with D possibly TRBD1 on 5 matching bases. CDR1 is LNHDA, CDR2 SQIVND, per germline (reference sequence). V shed 4 bases and J shed 8 bases, with 11 bases lying between them. This CDR3 has 12 amino acids. The CDR3 nucleotides read TGTGCCAGTAGTAGGACACTCCAGGGCTACACCTTC. The encoded protein is CASSRTLQGYTF.

This clone was counted a few times. The chain recombines TRBV7-2 with TRBJ2-5; 8 nucleotides line up with TRBD1. The CDR3 has 17 residues. Germline loops: CDR1 SGHTA, CDR2 FQGNSA. V lost 1 base, J lost 5 bases, and 12 bases stayed unmatched. CDR3: CASSLVPAGGWSETQYF. DNA of the CDR3: TGTGCCAGCAGCTTAGTCCCCGCAGGGGGCTGGTCGGAGACCCAGTACTTC.

The DNA of the CDR3 is TGCGCCAGCAGCTTGAGTCCACGTAAAGAGACCCAGTACTTC. This codes for CASSLSPRKETQYF. The chain joins TRBV5-1 to TRBJ2-5; D is unclear. The CDR3 has 14 amino acids. CDR1 is SGHRS and CDR2 is YFSETQ in the germline V gene. V gave up 1 base and J gave up 3 bases, with 10 bases separating them.

This clone was observed a single time. The CDR3 DNA reads as TGTGCCTGGAGTGTTGGGACTAGCGCCCAAGAGACCCAGTACTTC. It specifies CAWSVGTSAQETQYF. The V and J genes are TRBV30 and TRBJ2-5; 10 bases agree with TRBD2. Germline CDR1 GTSNPN, CDR2 SVGIG (reference sequence). V lost 0 bases and J lost 1; bases outside the gene matches: 2. This CDR3 comprises 15 residues.

The chain recombines TRBV29-1 with TRBJ1-1; D gene unclear. Trimming pared 4 bases from V and 0 bases from J, leaving 9 bases between. In germline, CDR1 is SQVTM, CDR2 ANQGSEA. This CDR3 comprises 13 residues. As DNA, the CDR3 is TGCAGCGTTGTAGGACTGATGAACACTGAAGCTTTCTTT. It specifies CSVVGLMNTEAFF.

The genes are TRBV7-9 and TRBJ2-5; maybe TRBD2 (5 bases). This CDR3 comprises 14 residues. Germline CDR1 reads SEHNR; CDR2 reads FQNEAQ (reference sequence). V was clipped by 0 bases and J by 1 base, with 6 bases between them. The CDR3 DNA reads TGTGCCAGCAGCTTAGCTCGGGGCCAAGAGACCCAGTACTTC. This sequence encodes CASSLARGQETQYF.

The gene calls are TRBV5-4 and TRBJ2-7; TRBD2 is a possible D gene (5 bases). The CDR3 has 15 amino acids. The germline V and J ends were trimmed by 3 bases and 0 bases, with 13 bases remaining between them. Germline-derived CDR1 and CDR2 are SGHNT and YYREEE (reference sequence). The CDR3 loop reads CASSSSGSSSYEQYF. CDR3 bases: TGTGCCAGCAGCTCGAGCGGATCGAGCTCCTACGAGCAGTACTTC.

Regarding this clone: The germline gene is not matched at one end of the junction; a read error may be the cause. V is TRBV18 and J is TRBJ2-1; D could derive from TRBD1 or TRBD2 (5 bases each). From germline, CDR1 is KGHSH and CDR2 LQKENI. This CDR3 region has 11 residues. CDR3 nucleotides: TGCGGGACGGCCTCCTACAATGAGCAGTTCTTC. Its protein product is CGTASYNEQFF.

The chain joins TRBV14 to TRBJ2-1; D is perhaps TRBD1 (6 bases). The CDR3 is 17 residues long. Trimming took off 0 bases at V and 7 bases at J, with 19 bases between the two ends. The germline V gene encodes CDR1 SGHDN and CDR2 FVKESK. CDR3 in amino acids: CASSQEFGRGSNNEQFF. CDR3 coding DNA: TGTGCCAGCAGCCAAGAATTTGGCAGGGGCTCGAATAATGAGCAGTTCTTC.